The 28 T cell receptor beta chains below were found in one sample sequenced in a study of blood T cells in healthy people across ages. Next came a second PCR, run for roughly 7 to 12 cycles, which used a sample-barcoded 5' primer along with a J-beta primer mix. TCRdb reprocessed the 5' RACE reads via MiXCR and lists one record per CDR3 protein. This table has around 1,800,000 distinct CDR3 sequences, 35% to 50% appearing once. Sequencing was carried out using blood. The receptors here all came from a human donor in good health.

This chain joins TRBV20-1 and TRBJ1-2; weak D call: TRBD1 (5 bases). The V end lost 3 bases, the J end lost 7 bases, and 18 bases lay between the germline ends. The CDR3 length is 14 residues. Germline V gene sequence: CDR1 DFQATT, CDR2 SNEGSKA (reference sequence). In nucleotides, the CDR3 is TGCAGTGCTAGGTGGGGCAGGCGGATCACTGGCTACACCTTC. This codes for CSARWGRRITGYTF.

The chain recombines TRBV9 with TRBJ1-6; D possibly corresponds to TRBD1 (5 bases). Germline loops: CDR1 SGDLS, CDR2 YYNGEE. The CDR3 runs 11 residues. V was clipped by 4 bases and J by 12 bases, with 8 bases between them. This CDR3 is CASSRDGPLHF. CDR3 coding DNA: TGTGCCAGCAGCAGGGACGGACCCCTCCACTTT.

The rearrangement joins TRBV12-3 or TRBV12-4 to TRBJ2-5; D uncertain. V dropped 1 base and J dropped 2 bases, with 8 bases sitting between them. CDR3 length: 14 amino acids. The CDR3 loop reads CASSLVVNQETQYF. CDR3 DNA sequence: TGTGCCAGCAGTTTAGTGGTGAATCAAGAGACCCAGTACTTC.

The V gene is TRBV7-9, the J gene TRBJ1-2; D unresolved. The V gene lost 2 bases and the J gene lost 6 bases, with 10 bases spanning the gap. Germline V gene lookup returns CDR1 SEHNR and CDR2 FQNEAQ (reference sequence). The CDR3 totals 13 residues. The chain's CDR3 is CASSLKGTNGYTF. In DNA, the CDR3 is TGTGCCAGCAGCTTAAAGGGTACGAATGGCTACACCTTC.

This clonotype was counted many times. The CDR3 coding sequence is TGTGCCAGCAGCACCCCCCCAGGGGGAGGGGCCGGAGATACGCAGTATTTT. Residues: CASSTPPGGGAGDTQYF. The chain joins TRBV7-2 to TRBJ2-3; D may correspond to TRBD1 or TRBD2 (7 bases each). The CDR3 covers 17 residues. Trimming left V 5 bases short and J 5 bases short, with 23 bases between. Germline CDR1 is SGHTA and CDR2 is FQGNSA.

The chain employs TRBV25-1 and TRBJ2-5; 12 bases are a match to TRBD2. Germline V gives CDR1 MGHDK, CDR2 SYGVNS. This CDR3 spans 15 amino acids. The J segment lost 1 base and the V segment lost 4 bases, leaving 1 base of the junction unmatched. CDR3 loop: CASSATSGGQETQYF. The DNA for the CDR3 is TGTGCCAGCAGTGCGACTAGCGGGGGCCAAGAGACCCAGTACTTC.

This rearrangement joins TRBV29-1 to TRBJ1-1, with 8 bases lining up with TRBD1. Trimming at V came to 6 bases and at J to 9 bases, leaving 3 bases not matched to a gene. This CDR3 spans 10 amino acids. CDR1 and CDR2 (germline): SQVTM, ANQGSEA. The CDR3 loop reads CSVGQGQAFF. The CDR3 coding sequence is TGCAGCGTCGGACAGGGACAAGCTTTCTTT.

The chain is built from TRBV7-9 and TRBJ1-6, with TRBD1 identical over 7 bases. The ends lost 5 bases at V and 10 bases at J; junction bases unmatched: 11. Germline CDR1 and CDR2: SEHNR and FQNEAQ (reference sequence). This CDR3 is built from 15 residues. CDR3 loop: CASSPGGNVGSPLHF. CDR3 DNA: TGTGCCAGCAGCCCAGGGGGGAATGTGGGATCACCCCTCCACTTT.

With regard to this clonotype: The conserved closing phenylalanine or tryptophan is absent in this CDR3, likely reflecting a read error. The chain has TRBV4-1 and TRBJ2-1, with 8 bases identical to TRBD2. CDR1 and CDR2 (germline): MGHRA, YSYEKL. This CDR3 comprises 14 residues. After removal of 3 bases from V and 6 bases from J, the junction contained 4 bases not matched to a gene. DNA for the CDR3: TGCGCCAGCAGCCACGGACTAGCCCCCAATGAGCAGTTCTTA. Its protein is CASSHGLAPNEQFL.

This sequence joins TRBV5-6 and TRBJ2-4; D is perhaps TRBD1 (5 bases). The CDR3 consists of 13 residues. The germline gives CDR1 SGHDT, CDR2 YYEEEE. V dropped 5 bases and J dropped 7 bases, with 13 bases sitting between them. The CDR3 bases are TGTGCCAGCAGTCAGGGTCCAGCGAACATTCAGTACTTC. Its translation is CASSQGPANIQYF.

This clonotype was seen only a few times. The chain links TRBV25-1 to TRBJ2-2; the D is unclear. The length of the CDR3 is 11 residues. CDR1 MGHDK and CDR2 SYGVNS come from the germline V gene. Trimming cost V 4 bases and J 5 bases, with 2 bases left between them. Here the CDR3 reads CASSVTGELFF. The CDR3 DNA follows: TGTGCCAGCAGTGTAACCGGGGAGCTGTTTTTT.

The chain couples TRBV12-3 or TRBV12-4 to TRBJ2-3; either TRBD1 or TRBD2 may fit D (5 bases each). The CDR3 is 13 amino acids. V lost 5 bases and J 6 bases, leaving 12 bases between the germline ends. The CDR3 is CASSAGTADTQYF. CDR3 nucleotide sequence: TGTGCCAGCAGTGCCGGGACCGCCGATACGCAGTATTTT.

In this sample, this clonotype turned up a few times. The genes are TRBV5-1 and TRBJ2-7, with 9 bases aligning to TRBD1. The CDR3 contains 15 residues. V gave up 0 bases and J gave up 3 bases; unmatched junction bases: 4. Germline V lookup: CDR1 SGHRS, CDR2 YFSETQ. The CDR3 DNA reads as TGCGCCAGCAGCTTGGAAGGGACAGGGTTCTACGAGCAGTACTTC. Translated: CASSLEGTGFYEQYF.

The chain employs TRBV2 and TRBJ1-1; 8 bases align to TRBD1. The J segment lost 4 bases and the V segment lost 7 bases, leaving 11 bases of the junction unmatched. The germline gives CDR1 SNHLY, CDR2 FYNNEI. This CDR3 spans 15 amino acids. The DNA of the CDR3 is TGTGCCAGCAACGACCGCCGGACAGGGACCACTGAAGCTTTCTTT. Encoded protein: CASNDRRTGTTEAFF. The entire variable domain, with the rest obtained from reference TRBV2 and TRBJ1-1, is as follows: EPEVTQTPSHQVTQMGQEVILRCVPISNHLYFYWYRQILGQKVEFLVSFYNNEISEKSEIFDDQFSVERPDGSNFTLKIRSTKLEDSAMYFCASNDRRTGTTEAFFGQGTRLTVV.

The chain carries TRBV5-1 and TRBJ2-1, with D possibly being TRBD2 (6 bases). Germline values: CDR1 SGHRS, CDR2 YFSETQ. The CDR3 consists of 16 residues. Trimming removed 0 bases from V and 7 bases from J, with 17 bases in between. CDR3 residues: CASSLARLVRENEQFF. In nucleotides, the CDR3 is TGCGCCAGCAGCTTGGCGAGACTAGTAAGAGAGAATGAGCAGTTCTTC.

This clonotype has a count of ten or more. The rearrangement uses TRBV7-2 and TRBJ1-4; possible D gene TRBD1, 5 bases. The CDR3 loop spans 13 amino acids. Trimming removed 6 bases at V and 4 bases at J, with 9 bases between. In germline, CDR1 is SGHTA, CDR2 FQGNSA. The CDR3 coding sequence is TGTGCCAGCAGGGGGCAAGTTAATGAAAAACTGTTTTTT. It codes for CASRGQVNEKLFF.

Only a few counts were recorded for this clonotype. The chain's CDR3 is CSATGLAGGSYEQYF. The CDR3 DNA is TGCAGTGCTACAGGACTAGCGGGGGGATCCTACGAGCAGTACTTC. V and J are TRBV20-1 and TRBJ2-4, with 14 bases fitting TRBD2. The J call could be wrong; TRBJ2-7 is a better fit for the DNA end. The germline V gene encodes CDR1 DFQATT and CDR2 SNEGSKA (reference sequence). CDR3 length equals 15 residues.

About this clonotype itself: A much bigger clone sits one base away, suggesting this may be a read error. The chain's CDR3 is CAISARQGGDTDTRYF. CDR3 bases: TGTGCCATCAGTGCGAGACAGGGAGGAGACACAGATACGCGGTATTTT. The chain links TRBV10-3 to TRBJ2-3, with D perhaps TRBD1 (7 bases). This CDR3 contains 16 residues. Germline assignment: CDR1 ENHRY and CDR2 SYGVKD.

This clonotype turned up a few times. At one boundary the junction diverges from the germline segment, which might be a read error. The chain recombines TRBV7-7 with TRBJ2-5, with D possibly TRBD2 on 6 matching bases. Germline V CDR1 and CDR2: SSHAT, FNYEAQ (reference sequence). The CDR3 sequence is 16 residues long. This chain's CDR3 is CASSLGGLAGGETQYF. As DNA, the CDR3 is TGTGCTAGCAGCCTGGGTGGGCTTGCCGGGGGAGAGACCCAGTACTTC.

The genes are TRBV5-5 and TRBJ1-6, with D tentatively TRBD1 (6 bases). Germline CDR1 and CDR2: SGHKS and YYEKEE (reference sequence). CDR3 size: 14 residues. Trimming removed 4 bases at V and 8 bases at J, with 13 bases between. The CDR3 nucleotides read TGTGCCAGCAGCAGGACAGCCCTGGATTCACCCCTCCACTTT. Translated: CASSRTALDSPLHF.

The table lists this clonotype with a few counts. This chain uses TRBV7-8 with TRBJ2-7; TRBD1 agrees at 10 bases. After removal of 4 bases from V and 6 bases from J, the junction contained 9 bases not matched to a gene. Per the germline V gene, CDR1 is SGHVS and CDR2 is FQNEAQ. The CDR3 totals 15 residues. In nucleotides, the CDR3 is TGTGCCAGCAGCTCAAAAAGGACAGGGGGGCTCGAGCAGTACTTC. It specifies CASSSKRTGGLEQYF.

This chain uses TRBV18 with TRBJ1-3; the D is unclear. V was shortened by 5 bases and J by 2 bases, with 7 bases between the two germline ends. Germline V lookup: CDR1 KGHSH, CDR2 LQKENI. The CDR3 extends over 13 amino acids. For the CDR3, the DNA is TGTGCCAGCTCAGGAGAAGCTGGAAACACCATATATTTT. This sequence encodes CASSGEAGNTIYF.

The chain combines TRBV20-1 with TRBJ1-2; no firm D call. The CDR3 sequence is 13 residues long. Germline lookup yields CDR1 DFQATT and CDR2 SNEGSKA (reference sequence). Trimming left V 0 bases short and J 2 bases short, with 7 bases between. Written as DNA, the CDR3 is TGCAGTGCTAGAGATGTAGCAAACTATGGCTACACCTTC. This gives the protein CSARDVANYGYTF.

The chain recombines TRBV12-3 or TRBV12-4 with TRBJ1-1, with D perhaps matching TRBD1 (5 bases). Trimming removed 7 bases at V and 5 bases at J, with 17 bases between. The length of the CDR3 is 14 residues. The DNA for the CDR3 is TGTGCCAGCACATACGACGGGGCTGTGACTGAAGCTTTCTTT. Protein sequence: CASTYDGAVTEAFF.

The genes are TRBV9 and TRBJ1-1; the D is unclear. This CDR3 comprises 15 residues. The germline gives CDR1 SGDLS, CDR2 YYNGEE. Trimming removed 0 bases from V and 0 bases from J, with 9 bases in between. CDR3 region: CASSVDGRVNTEAFF. The CDR3 coding sequence is TGTGCCAGCAGCGTAGATGGGCGAGTGAACACTGAAGCTTTCTTT.

In its sample, this clonotype was seen a few times. The V call is TRBV28, the J call TRBJ2-1; tentative D call: TRBD2 (6 bases). The CDR3 is 16 residues long. The germline CDR1 and CDR2 sequences are MDHEN and SYDVKM. V was pared by 5 bases and J by 3 bases, with 17 bases between. The CDR3, as DNA: TGTGCCAGCAGTCCCCCTACGGGGGTTTACTACAATGAGCAGTTCTTC. As protein: CASSPPTGVYYNEQFF. The variable domain in full, completed from reference TRBV28 and TRBJ2-1, reads DVKVTQSSRYLVKRTGEKVFLECVQDMDHENMFWYRQDPGLGLRLIYFSYDVKMKEKGDIPEGYSVSREKKERFSLILESASTNQTSMYLCASSPPTGVYYNEQFFGPGTRLTVL.

This clonotype was picked up a small number of times. This chain uses TRBV15 with TRBJ2-3, with D tentatively TRBD1 (7 bases). CDR3 length: 16 amino acids. Trimming stripped 3 bases from V and 12 bases from J, with 25 bases between. From germline, CDR1 is LNHNV and CDR2 YYDKDF (reference sequence). The CDR3 nucleotides read TGTGCCACCAGCAGGCCGACGACAGGGAATCGGGAGACCCAGTATTTT. It encodes CATSRPTTGNRETQYF. Full variable domain (outside the CDR3, taken from reference TRBV15 and TRBJ2-3): DAMVIQNPRYQVTQFGKPVTLSCSQTLNHNVMYWYQQKSSQAPKLLFHYYDKDFNNEADTPDNFQSRRPNTSFCFLDIRSPGLGDTAMYLCATSRPTTGNRETQYFGPGTRLTVL.

The chain uses TRBV19 and TRBJ1-6; no reliable D call. This CDR3 is built from 14 residues. Germline CDR1 is LNHDA and CDR2 is SQIVND (reference sequence). Trimming cost V 10 bases and J 6 bases, with 16 bases left between them. CDR3 nucleotides: TGTGCCACCTCTACCGGTTCGAGTAATTCACCCCTCCACTTT. It encodes CATSTGSSNSPLHF.